Following are 4 T cell receptor beta chains from one sample sequenced in a study of early T cells in non-severe SARS-CoV-2 infection. TCRdb re-called the 5' RACE reads with MiXCR, one entry per CDR3 protein. The profile covers tens of thousands of distinct CDR3 sequences, with 16% appearing a single time and about 4.7% taken by the ten largest. This sample comprised whole blood, obtained at baseline. These receptors were collected from an adult who was a healthcare worker with PCR-confirmed SARS-CoV-2 infection or an uninfected control (not recorded which).

This clonotype is a singleton in its sample. J is TRBJ2-7 and V is TRBV7-2; no firm D call. With 4 bases removed from V and 0 bases from J, the gap between germline ends came to 19 bases. This CDR3 is 17 amino acids long. The germline V gene encodes CDR1 SGHTA and CDR2 FQGNSA. The CDR3 sequence is CASSSPYSDTTSYEQYF. The CDR3, as DNA: TGTGCCAGCAGCTCTCCCTACTCGGATACGACCTCCTACGAGCAGTACTTC.

V is TRBV4-3 and J is TRBJ2-1; 10 bases map to TRBD2. CDR1 and CDR2 from the germline V gene are LGHNA and YSLEER. The CDR3 covers 17 residues. The ends lost 4 bases at V and 3 bases at J; junction bases unmatched: 9. The CDR3 bases are TGCGCCAGCAGCCCCGGACTAGCGGATTCGATCTACAATGAGCAGTTCTTC. This translates into CASSPGLADSIYNEQFF.

This clonotype occurred a few times. The V gene is TRBV6-2 or TRBV6-3, the J gene TRBJ2-1; D remains unclear. The CDR3 totals 18 residues. Trimming shortened V by 8 bases and J by 0 bases, and 23 bases separated the two germline ends. Germline loops: CDR1 MNHEY, CDR2 SVGEGT. The CDR3 nucleotides read TGTGCCAGCTATACTCTCCCGGGCCTACCTCGCTCCTACAATGAGCAGTTCTTC. This gives the protein CASYTLPGLPRSYNEQFF.

This clonotype was seen a few times. CDR3: CASSSRYTQYF. CDR3 in DNA: TGTGCCAGCAGCTCCCGATATACGCAGTATTTT. The rearrangement uses TRBV6-2 or TRBV6-3 and TRBJ2-3; D not certain. The V end was cut by 6 bases, the J end by 7 bases, with 8 bases between. Germline V lookup: CDR1 MNHEY, CDR2 SVGEGT. The CDR3 extends over 11 amino acids.